The source of this T cell receptor beta chain is a study of blood T cells in healthy people across ages. CDR3 length: 14 residues. Trimming stripped 4 bases from V and 0 bases from J, with 6 bases between. Germline CDR1 ENHRY, CDR2 SYGVKD. Combining a sample-barcoded 5' primer with a J-beta primer mix, a second PCR ran for roughly 7 to 11 cycles. TCRdb fed the 5' RACE reads into MiXCR, producing one record per CDR3 protein. Among about 1.8 million distinct CDR3 sequences listed, 49% were seen once. Total RNA was isolated from each sample in quantities of at least 6 micrograms. The V gene is TRBV10-3, the J gene TRBJ1-4; D remains unclear. The receptor's source is a woman in her 40s in good health. Sequenced: blood. CDR3 amino acids: CAISVGATNEKLFF. CDR3 coding DNA: TGTGCCATCAGTGTCGGAGCAACTAATGAAAAACTGTTTTTT.